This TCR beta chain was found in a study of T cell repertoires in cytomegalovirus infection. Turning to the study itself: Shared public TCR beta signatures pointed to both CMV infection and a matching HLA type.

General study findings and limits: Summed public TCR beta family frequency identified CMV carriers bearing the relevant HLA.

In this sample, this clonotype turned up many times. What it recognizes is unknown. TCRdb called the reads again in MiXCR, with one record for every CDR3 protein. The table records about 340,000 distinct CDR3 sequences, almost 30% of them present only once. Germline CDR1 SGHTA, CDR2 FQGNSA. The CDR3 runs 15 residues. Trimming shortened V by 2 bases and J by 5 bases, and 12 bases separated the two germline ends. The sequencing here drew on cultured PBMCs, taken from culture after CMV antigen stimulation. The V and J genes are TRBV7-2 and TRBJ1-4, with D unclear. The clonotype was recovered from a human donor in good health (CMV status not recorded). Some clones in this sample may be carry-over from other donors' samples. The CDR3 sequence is CASSLSQSPNEKLFF. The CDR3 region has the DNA TGTGCCAGCAGCTTATCGCAGTCCCCAAATGAAAAACTGTTTTTT.